This T cell receptor beta chain is from a study of T cell repertoires in cytomegalovirus infection. Study at large: Indications of both CMV infection and matching HLA type were provided by public TCR beta signatures.

Germline assignment: CDR1 MDHEN and CDR2 SYDVKM. The ends were cut back, 8 bases at V and 4 bases at J, with 14 bases in the middle. The CDR3 has 13 amino acids. Whole-study results and caveats: CMV carriers with the relevant HLA were identified by cumulative public TCR beta family frequency. Dominant in the ex vivo response were TCR beta clonotypes restricted by HLA-C and specific for CMV.

One entry per CDR3 protein, called by TCRdb with MiXCR from the reads. The sample lists some 220,000 distinct CDR3 sequences; about 12% were seen once. This clonotype was picked up many times. Its antigen is unknown. This chain uses TRBV28 with TRBJ1-2, with D maybe TRBD1 (6 bases). Sequenced sample: PBMCs. This clonotype originated in a human donor in good health (CMV status not recorded). Some clones in this sample may be carry-over from other donors' samples. The CDR3 loop is CASFLQGSYGYTF. The CDR3 DNA is TGTGCCAGCTTCTTACAGGGAAGCTATGGCTACACCTTC.